Below are 22 T cell receptor beta chains sequenced from a single sample in a study of blood T cells in healthy people across ages. Through a sample-barcoded 5' primer and a J-beta primer mix, a second PCR was run for 7 to 11 cycles. TCRdb recomputed calls from the 5' RACE reads with MiXCR, one row per CDR3 protein. The sample records 380,000 or so distinct CDR3 sequences, about 55% being singletons. Sequencing input: blood. All receptors come from a man between 60 and 70 years old in good health.

The V call is TRBV27, the J call TRBJ2-4, with D hard to call. Per the germline V gene, CDR1 is MNHEY and CDR2 is SMNVEV (reference sequence). CDR3 length equals 17 residues. V shed 0 bases and J shed 0 bases, with 12 bases lying between them. CDR3 region: CASSLSVAELAKNIQYF. In nucleotides, the CDR3 is TGTGCCAGCAGTTTATCTGTGGCGGAACTAGCCAAAAACATTCAGTACTTC.

The gene calls are TRBV12-5 and TRBJ1-1; D remains unclear. Trimming took off 2 bases at V and 4 bases at J, with 8 bases between the two ends. The CDR3 has 13 residues. The germline CDR1 and CDR2 sequences are LGHNT and FRNRAP. This CDR3 reads CASGLKAGTEAFF. DNA for the CDR3: TGTGCTAGTGGTTTGAAGGCGGGCACTGAAGCTTTCTTT.

This clonotype was observed many times. The chain is built from TRBV2 and TRBJ2-3; 8 bases are shared with TRBD2. V gave up 0 bases and J gave up 7 bases; unmatched junction bases: 3. The CDR3 contains 14 residues. Germline V gives CDR1 SNHLY, CDR2 FYNNEI. CDR3 in DNA: TGTGCCAGCAGTGAAGCCAGCGGGAGAAATACGCAGTATTTT. This codes for CASSEASGRNTQYF.

CDR3 DNA: TGTGCCAGCAGGAAGAGCGGGAGACAAAACGAGCAGTACTTC. This gives the protein CASRKSGRQNEQYF. The gene calls are TRBV6-2 or TRBV6-3 and TRBJ2-5; 8 positions match TRBD2. With the DNA end fitting TRBJ2-7 better, the J assignment may be wrong. From germline, CDR1 is MNHEY and CDR2 SVGEGT. The CDR3 totals 14 residues.

This sequence joins TRBV18 and TRBJ2-1, with 12 bases that match TRBD1. Losses at the gene ends were 1 base for V and 9 bases for J; bases not matched to a gene: 4. The V gene's germline CDR1 is KGHSH and CDR2 LQKENI. The CDR3 runs to 15 residues. CDR3 DNA: TGTGCCAGCTCACCACGGGACAGGGGGCAGACTGAGCAGTTCTTC. Its translation is CASSPRDRGQTEQFF.

This clonotype has a handful of counts. V and J are TRBV25-1 and TRBJ1-4, with D hard to call. The CDR3 length is 15 residues. The germline CDR1 and CDR2 sequences are MGHDK and SYGVNS. With 4 bases removed from V and 0 bases from J, the gap between germline ends came to 9 bases. The CDR3 sequence is CASSGGGATNEKLFF. Written as DNA, the CDR3 is TGTGCCAGCAGTGGAGGTGGCGCAACTAATGAAAAACTGTTTTTT.

This chain uses TRBV7-2 with TRBJ2-7; perhaps TRBD2 as D (5 bases). This CDR3 is built from 14 residues. Germline CDR1 is SGHTA and CDR2 is FQGNSA. The V end lost 4 bases, the J end lost 0 bases, and 10 bases lay between the germline ends. The CDR3 here is CASSSPTSSYEQYF. The CDR3 nucleotides are TGTGCCAGCAGCTCACCTACTAGCTCCTACGAGCAGTACTTC.

The genes are TRBV4-3 and TRBJ2-1; D gene unclear. The germline V and J ends were trimmed by 4 bases and 2 bases, with 15 bases remaining between them. The CDR3 loop spans 16 amino acids. Germline V gives CDR1 LGHNA, CDR2 YSLEER. The CDR3 DNA is TGCGCCAGCAGCCCCCGAGAAGGGCTAGCCTACAATGAGCAGTTCTTC. Translation: CASSPREGLAYNEQFF.

The table lists this clonotype with a few counts. The V and J genes are TRBV12-3 or TRBV12-4 and TRBJ1-5; D is ambiguous. The CDR3 sequence is 14 residues long. Trimming removed 3 bases at V and 4 bases at J, with 10 bases between. DNA of the CDR3: TGTGCCAGCAGTTTGGCGCAGGTAAATCAGCCCCAGCATTTT. It specifies CASSLAQVNQPQHF.

The chain carries TRBV20-1 and TRBJ1-5, with D uncertain. CDR3 size: 15 residues. Looked up from germline, CDR1 is DFQATT and CDR2 is SNEGSKA (reference sequence). V dropped 0 bases and J dropped 6 bases, with 15 bases sitting between them. The CDR3 sequence is CSAREGAGAAQPQHF. The CDR3 DNA reads TGCAGTGCTAGAGAGGGTGCAGGAGCAGCTCAGCCCCAGCATTTT.

The rearrangement joins TRBV3-1 to TRBJ2-7, with D possibly being TRBD1 (5 bases). V shed 4 bases and J shed 5 bases, with 9 bases lying between them. Germline loops: CDR1 LGHDT, CDR2 YNNKEL (reference sequence). CDR3 length: 12 amino acids. CDR3 nucleotides: TGTGCCAGCAGCCGAACAGGACACGAGCAGTACTTC. Protein sequence: CASSRTGHEQYF.

V gene TRBV24-1 combines with J gene TRBJ2-7; D not certain. CDR1 KGHDR and CDR2 SFDVKD come from the germline V gene. The CDR3 has 12 amino acids. V dropped 2 bases and J dropped 7 bases, with 8 bases sitting between them. This CDR3 reads CATSDSWGEQYF. Written as DNA, the CDR3 is TGTGCCACCAGTGATTCTTGGGGTGAGCAGTACTTC.

In its sample, this clonotype was seen once. The chain links TRBV2 to TRBJ2-7, with 9 bases that match TRBD2. Unmatched junction bases numbered 6, after V lost 7 bases and J lost 2 bases. Germline loops: CDR1 SNHLY, CDR2 FYNNEI. The CDR3 is made up of 14 amino acids. CDR3 residues: CASMSGRSPYEQYF. The CDR3 DNA reads TGTGCCAGCATGAGCGGGAGGTCCCCCTACGAGCAGTACTTC.

Points on this clonotype: A read error may produce the germline difference seen at one junction end. The chain links TRBV28 to TRBJ2-1, with a tentative D call TRBD1 (6 bases). The CDR3 length is 12 residues. Germline CDR1 and CDR2: MDHEN and SYDVKM. CDR3 amino acids: CASVQGYDEQFF. CDR3 coding DNA: TGTGCCAGTGTACAGGGCTACGATGAGCAGTTCTTC. The full variable domain, completed using reference TRBV28 and TRBJ2-1, is DVKVTQSSRYLVKRTGEKVFLECVQDMDHENMFWYRQDPGLGLRLIYFSYDVKMKEKGDIPEGYSVSREKKERFSLILESASTNQTSMYLCASVQGYDEQFFGPGTRLTVL.

This chain links TRBV5-1 with TRBJ1-2, with D possibly TRBD1 on 5 matching bases. Germline V gene lookup returns CDR1 SGHRS and CDR2 YFSETQ. This CDR3 comprises 13 residues. Trimming stripped 4 bases from V and 4 bases from J, with 11 bases between. The CDR3 loop reads CASSQGPSYGYTF. DNA for the CDR3: TGCGCCAGCAGCCAGGGACCAAGCTATGGCTACACCTTC.

This clonotype was detected a few times. The V call is TRBV7-2, the J call TRBJ2-7, with D perhaps given as TRBD1 or TRBD2 (5 bases each). The germline CDR1 and CDR2 sequences are SGHTA and FQGNSA. This CDR3 is 14 amino acids long. V lost 4 bases and J lost 4, with 14 bases in between. The CDR3 DNA follows: TGTGCCAGCAGCTCCCCCTGGGACCGTTACGAGCAGTACTTC. Its protein is CASSSPWDRYEQYF.

This clonotype was picked up a small number of times. J is TRBJ1-2 and V is TRBV6-5; D unresolved. This CDR3 contains 13 residues. V was cut by 3 bases and J by 6 bases, with 11 bases left in between. Germline CDR1 reads MNHEY; CDR2 reads SVGAGI. CDR3 DNA: TGTGCCAGCAGTTATTCCCCCCGAAATGGCTACACCTTC. The encoded protein is CASSYSPRNGYTF.

The V call is TRBV27, the J call TRBJ2-2; 7 bases agree with TRBD1. After removal of 4 bases from V and 3 bases from J, the junction contained 2 bases not matched to a gene. Germline V gives CDR1 MNHEY, CDR2 SMNVEV (reference sequence). The length of the CDR3 is 14 residues. This chain's CDR3 is CASSYRGDTGELFF. In DNA, the CDR3 is TGTGCCAGCAGTTACAGGGGAGACACCGGGGAGCTGTTTTTT.

V and J are TRBV20-1 and TRBJ2-7; 9 bases are shared with TRBD1. CDR3 length equals 14 residues. V shed 1 base and J 3 bases; nucleotides not matched to a gene: 4. Per the germline V gene, CDR1 is DFQATT and CDR2 is SNEGSKA (reference sequence). The CDR3 nucleotides are TGCAGTGCTAGAGGGGACAGGGTTTTCTACGAGCAGTACTTC. Its translation is CSARGDRVFYEQYF.

This clonotype was seen many times. The rearrangement uses TRBV11-1 and TRBJ2-5; TRBD1 is a possible D gene (6 bases). Looked up from germline, CDR1 is SGHAT and CDR2 is FQDESV (reference sequence). Deletions cut 5 bases from V and 3 bases from J, with 10 bases between. This CDR3 has 13 amino acids. The CDR3 loop is CASSQGSKETQYF. DNA for the CDR3: TGTGCCAGCAGCCAGGGGTCTAAAGAGACCCAGTACTTC.

The sample holds a few counts of this clonotype. The chain recombines TRBV11-1 with TRBJ2-3; D gene uncertain. CDR3 length: 13 residues. Germline loops: CDR1 SGHAT, CDR2 FQDESV (reference sequence). The V end lost 5 bases, the J end lost 6 bases, and 12 bases lay between the germline ends. This CDR3 reads CASSLGLRDTQYF. CDR3 sequence (DNA): TGTGCCAGCAGCCTGGGTCTCCGGGATACGCAGTATTTT. The full variable domain, with the rest looked up from reference TRBV11-1 and TRBJ2-3, is EAEVAQSPRYKITEKSQAVAFWCDPISGHATLYWYRQILGQGPELLVQFQDESVVDDSQLPKDRFSAERLKGVDSTLKIQPAELGDSAMYLCASSLGLRDTQYFGPGTRLTVL.

The chain couples TRBV11-2 to TRBJ2-6; D may be TRBD1 (5 bases). V lost 1 base and J lost 1, with 11 bases in between. The CDR3 is 17 residues long. Germline assignment: CDR1 SGHAT and CDR2 FQNNGV. Here the CDR3 DNA reads TGTGCCAGCAGCTTAGGGGGCACATATTCTGGGGCCAACGTCCTGACTTTC. It is translated as CASSLGGTYSGANVLTF.